This is a list of T cell receptor beta chains from one sample in a study of T cells in localized non-small cell lung cancer. Measured with immunoSEQ multiplex PCR; TCRdb has only the in-frame clones, and not every one. The sample yields some 27,000 clones, around 90% seen once. Sequencing used peripheral blood, obtained before any cancer treatment. Receptors were obtained from a female donor at least 60 years old with stage III squamous cell lung carcinoma. Each CDR3 is given with its conserved first and last residue. D genes are given only for firm matches. Size values are once, few and many counts, or a class for expanded clones, and some rows have none.

clone_size	j_call	d_call	v_call	cdr3_aa	cdr3_nt
-	TRBJ1-3	-	TRBV6-1	CASSGARGGNTIYF	TGTGCCAGCAGTGGGGCCAGGGGAGGAAACACCATATATTTT
-	TRBJ2-1	TRBD2	TRBV7-9	CASSSQGRGAASYNEQFF	TGTGCCAGCAGCTCCCAAGGGCGGGGGGCGGCCTCCTACAATGAGCAGTTCTTC
-	TRBJ2-4	TRBD1	TRBV5-1	CASSTGQNGDIQYF	TGCGCCAGCAGCACGGGACAGAACGGGGACATTCAGTACTTC
-	TRBJ2-7	-	TRBV28	CASSSQGSDGSYEQYF	TGTGCCAGCAGTAGTCAGGGCTCCGACGGCTCCTACGAGCAGTACTTC
-	TRBJ2-2	-	TRBV29-1	CSVVLGALNTGELFF	TGCAGCGTTGTGCTGGGGGCATTGAACACCGGGGAGCTGTTTTTT
-	TRBJ2-3	-	TRBV28	CASSLNTGRFSTDTQYF	TGTGCCAGCAGCCTTAATACAGGGCGCTTTAGCACAGATACGCAGTATTTT
-	TRBJ1-5	-	TRBV11-3	CASSLDPAFPTGNQPQHF	TGTGCCAGCAGCTTAGATCCGGCCTTCCCGACGGGCAATCAGCCCCAGCATTTT
once	TRBJ2-7	TRBD2	TRBV7-3	CASSLSGGGNEQYF	TGTGCCAGCAGCTTATCCGGCGGGGGGAACGAGCAGTACTTC
-	TRBJ2-3	-	TRBV19	CASSVGRGPDTQYF	TGTGCCAGTAGTGTTGGCAGGGGCCCAGATACGCAGTATTTT
-	TRBJ2-7	TRBD2	TRBV6-6	CASSYGTSGSYEQYF	TGTGCCAGCAGTTACGGGACTAGCGGCTCCTACGAGCAGTACTTC
-	TRBJ2-1	-	TRBV7-2	CASSLDSAPYNEQFF	TGTGCCAGCAGCTTGGACTCCGCCCCTTACAATGAGCAGTTCTTC
-	TRBJ1-1	-	TRBV5-5	CASSWGRNTEAFF	TGTGCCAGCAGTTGGGGACGGAACACTGAAGCTTTCTTT
-	TRBJ1-1	TRBD1	TRBV5-4	CASSLGGPMNTEAFF	TGTGCCAGCAGCTTAGGGGGCCCCATGAACACTGAAGCTTTCTTT
-	TRBJ2-7	-	TRBV5-4	CASGAGPADEQYF	TGTGCCAGCGGGGCAGGGCCGGCGGACGAGCAGTACTTC
-	TRBJ2-1	-	TRBV28	CASSFYSQSWHNEQFF	TGTGCCAGCAGTTTTTACTCCCAATCTTGGCACAATGAGCAGTTCTTC
-	TRBJ2-3	-	TRBV20-1	CSASVRDTQYF	TGCAGTGCCTCGGTTCGGGATACGCAGTATTTT
-	TRBJ2-7	-	TRBV6-6	CASSYWERPYEQYF	TGTGCCAGCAGTTACTGGGAGCGGCCCTACGAGCAGTACTTC
-	TRBJ1-5	-	TRBV10-2	CASSESGRDQPQHF	TGCGCCAGCAGTGAGTCTGGGCGAGATCAGCCCCAGCATTTT
-	TRBJ1-2	-	TRBV5-4	CASSPASANYGYTF	TGTGCCAGCAGCCCTGCGTCCGCTAACTATGGCTACACCTTC
medium-sized	TRBJ2-7	-	TRBV28	CASSFLQGGIYEQYF	TGTGCCAGCAGCTTCCTACAGGGAGGGATCTACGAGCAGTACTTC
-	TRBJ2-2	-	TRBV18	CASSSPGGRVTGELFF	TGTGCCAGCTCATCCCCCGGGGGCCGGGTCACCGGGGAGCTGTTTTTT
-	TRBJ2-3	-	TRBV15	CATSRVSNDGTQYF	TGTGCCACCAGCAGAGTGTCTAACGACGGTACGCAGTATTTT
-	TRBJ1-6	TRBD1	TRBV28	CASRTRSGTAYNSPLHF	TGTGCCAGCAGAACTCGCTCCGGGACAGCGTATAATTCACCCCTCCACTTT
-	TRBJ2-3	TRBD2	TRBV7-9	CASRAPGLAGGASTDTQYF	TGTGCCAGCAGGGCCCCGGGACTAGCGGGGGGTGCTAGCACAGATACGCAGTATTTT
-	TRBJ1-3	-	TRBV6-6	CASKEVGTSGNTIYF	TGTGCCAGCAAAGAGGTGGGGACCTCTGGAAACACCATATATTTT
-	TRBJ2-3	TRBD2	TRBV6-4	CASSDLTSGVSTDTQYF	TGTGCCAGCAGTGACCTCACTAGCGGGGTTAGCACAGATACGCAGTATTTT
-	TRBJ1-2	-	TRBV7-9	CASSFRSGYGYTF	TGTGCCAGCAGCTTCCGATCCGGCTATGGCTACACCTTC
-	TRBJ2-5	TRBD2	TRBV28	CASSLLGGSGPQETQYF	TGTGCCAGCAGTTTATTGGGGGGTAGCGGGCCCCAAGAGACCCAGTACTTC
-	TRBJ1-5	TRBD1	TRBV7-9	CASSLDRVNQPQHF	TGTGCCAGCAGCTTGGACAGGGTTAATCAGCCCCAGCATTTT
once	TRBJ1-1	TRBD1	TRBV18	CASSPGQGNTEAFF	TGTGCCAGCTCACCAGGACAGGGGAACACTGAAGCTTTCTTT
-	TRBJ2-1	-	TRBV15	CATSRDQPGYNEQFF	TGTGCCACCAGCAGAGACCAACCGGGGTACAATGAGCAGTTCTTC
-	TRBJ2-1	-	TRBV9	CASSPVDGSYNEQFF	TGTGCCAGCAGCCCAGTAGATGGGTCCTACAATGAGCAGTTCTTC
-	TRBJ2-5	TRBD1	TRBV5-1	CASSTGQGEQETQYF	TGCGCCAGCAGCACGGGACAGGGGGAACAAGAGACCCAGTACTTC
-	TRBJ2-7	TRBD1	TRBV11-2	CASSSGQGGYEQYF	TGTGCCAGCAGCTCCGGACAGGGGGGGTACGAGCAGTACTTC
-	TRBJ2-1	-	TRBV9	CASSVAGQFYNEQFF	TGTGCCAGCAGCGTAGCCGGACAGTTCTACAATGAGCAGTTCTTC
-	TRBJ1-1	-	TRBV7-9	CASRPPLVDTEAFF	TGTGCCAGCAGACCCCCCCTCGTAGACACTGAAGCTTTCTTT
-	TRBJ2-7	TRBD2	TRBV5-4	CASSPGLAGPSTGQYF	TGTGCCAGCAGCCCTGGCCTAGCGGGGCCCTCGACGGGGCAGTACTTC
few	TRBJ2-5	TRBD2	TRBV29-1	CSVEGLAGGRETQYF	TGCAGCGTTGAAGGACTAGCGGGGGGCCGCGAGACCCAGTACTTC
-	TRBJ2-7	-	TRBV19	CASSITETSYEQYF	TGTGCCAGTAGTATTACCGAGACCAGCTACGAGCAGTACTTC
-	TRBJ2-7	-	TRBV18	CASSQGLERYEQYF	TGTGCCAGCTCACAGGGCCTTGAGCGGTACGAGCAGTACTTC
-	TRBJ2-1	-	TRBV6-5	CASSYERIANEQFF	TGTGCCAGCAGTTACGAGAGAATCGCGAATGAGCAGTTCTTC
-	TRBJ2-6	-	TRBV2	CASSKAGIGANVLTF	TGTGCCAGCAGTAAGGCGGGGATAGGGGCCAACGTCCTGACTTTC